Presented here are 2 T cell receptor beta chains from one specimen sequenced in a study of vaccination effects on CD4 cells after COVID-19. Having been cultured for about 10 days, the cells underwent CD4+ T cell isolation. Clones were sequenced by immunoSEQ multiplex PCR, and TCRdb holds only the in-frame ones, with some missing. Of about 46,000 clones listed, around 74% were seen once; the top ten hold roughly 8.7%. No antigen has been identified for these receptors. Here the sequenced sample was CD4+ T cells from PBMCs cultured without peptide, taken before COVID-19 vaccination. These receptors came from a human donor who had a prior SARS-CoV-2 infection.

In this sample, this clone turned up a few times. The chain couples TRBV5-5 to TRBJ1-6, with unresolved D. The CDR3 extends over 14 amino acids. Germline CDR1 and CDR2: SGHKS and YYEKEE (reference sequence). Trimming took off 2 bases at V and 4 bases at J, with 7 bases between the two ends. This CDR3 reads CASSFLTYNSPLHF. In DNA form, the CDR3 reads TGTGCCAGCAGCTTCCTCACTTATAATTCACCCCTCCACTTT. The variable domain in full, with the rest retrieved from reference TRBV5-5 and TRBJ1-6, is DAGVTQSPTHLIKTRGQQVTLRCSPISGHKSVSWYQQVLGQGPQFIFQYYEKEERGRGNFPDRFSARQFPNYSSELNVNALLLGDSALYLCASSFLTYNSPLHFGNGTRLTVT.

This clone has just a few counts. V and J are TRBV24-1 and TRBJ2-1; no reliable D call. The CDR3 sequence is 17 residues long. In germline, CDR1 is KGHDR, CDR2 SFDVKD. Trimming shortened V by 6 bases and J by 1 base, and 18 bases separated the two germline ends. In nucleotides, the CDR3 is TGTGCCACCAGTATGCCCGTAAAAGGTGGGTCCTACAATGAGCAGTTCTTC. Its protein is CATSMPVKGGSYNEQFF.